This TCR beta chain was documented in a study of T cells after yellow fever vaccination. MiXCR was run by TCRdb on the 5' RACE reads, yielding one entry per CDR3 protein. In the table there are about 340,000 distinct CDR3 sequences, 4% of which are singletons. V lost 3 bases, J lost 3 bases, and 6 bases lay in between. Germline-derived CDR1 and CDR2 are ENHRY and SYGVKD. The CDR3 contains 13 residues. The TCR was taken from a man younger than 30 who received the YFV17D yellow fever vaccine. This sequence joins TRBV10-3 and TRBJ1-3; no clear D gene. The sample consisted of PBMCs, taken 5 days after the yellow fever booster vaccination. The CDR3 sequence: CAISELNGNTIYF. CDR3 bases: TGTGCCATCAGTGAACTTAATGGAAACACCATATATTTT.